The rows below give T cell receptor beta chains drawn from one sample of a study of blood T cell repertoires in COVID-19. This table comes from immunoSEQ multiplex PCR, and its TCRdb copy is limited to in-frame clones, with some not included. The sample contains 150,000 to 200,000 clones, almost 85% of which appear only once. The sequencing sample was made of PBMCs or T cells enriched from blood (not recorded which). The receptor source for this set is a man aged 45-65 years who had recovered from COVID-19. The CDR3 runs from the conserved cysteine through the conserved F or W.

TRBV9	TRBJ2-3	CASSPAPGTGAVDTQYF
TRBV19	TRBJ2-1	CASSRGARNRGEQFF
TRBV27	TRBJ2-2	CASSLRTGSNTGELFF
TRBV29-1	TRBJ1-5	CSVGGGTGSNQPQHF
TRBV5-1	TRBJ1-1	CASSPDSNTEAFF
TRBV7-2	TRBJ1-1	CASSRLSGGNTEAFF
TRBV4-1	TRBJ2-4	CASRGSPGDSGSMDIQYF
TRBV5-6	TRBJ1-2	CASSLVQGNGYTF
TRBV2	TRBJ2-5	CASESGRTETQYF
TRBV28	TRBJ2-1	CASRRGGGNTPHNEQFF
TRBV2	TRBJ2-5	CASSSTGVETQYF
TRBV11-3	TRBJ2-3	CASSPGLGGTADTQYF
TRBV7-9	TRBJ1-4	CASSSNRGRENEKLFF
TRBV28	TRBJ2-5	CASSWSAPGTQYF
TRBV30	TRBJ2-4	CAWSGRGFKNIQYF
TRBV6-1	TRBJ2-5	CASSEGQLLETQYF
TRBV28	TRBJ1-2	CASRGTGGYTF
TRBV29-1	TRBJ2-1	CSVRQGAPNEQFF
TRBV2	TRBJ2-5	CASSEGTGAQTQYF
TRBV28	TRBJ1-1	CASSKTGVRPEAFF
TRBV10-3	TRBJ2-5	CAISVSQGETQYF
TRBV28	TRBJ1-1	CASSLWGQWRF
TRBV9	TRBJ2-2	CASSVVGSRVNTGELFF
TRBV29-1	TRBJ2-1	CSVRQGDRQFF
TRBV15	TRBJ2-5	CATSRDPPFPGFRETQYF
TRBV2	TRBJ2-7	CASRSDYEQYF
TRBV25-1	TRBJ1-1	CASSLINRASGTLRAFF
TRBV6-5	TRBJ2-7	CASSSGLEQYF
TRBV7-3	TRBJ2-1	CASSLNSPYNEQFF
TRBV7-9	TRBJ1-1	CASSLPRIGTEAFF
TRBV11-2	TRBJ2-2	CASSLGWTANTGELFF
TRBV10-1	TRBJ2-5	CASSGQIQETQYF
TRBV3-1/TRBV3-2	TRBJ1-3	CASSLGGGGSSTGNTIYF
TRBV19	TRBJ1-1	CASNGAQNTEAFF
TRBV7-3	TRBJ2-5	CASSVSSGGAEETQYF
TRBV7-3	TRBJ1-5	CASSLNPEGPQHF
TRBV28	TRBJ1-2	CASNTGPLGYTF
TRBV11-2	TRBJ2-5	CASSFGTSGGWETQYF
TRBV6-5	TRBJ1-6	CASSQGQNNSPLHF
TRBV20-1	TRBJ2-3	CSARLTDTQYF
TRBV5-1	TRBJ1-6	CASTGGSEPLHF
TRBV28	TRBJ2-5	CASSSNALAGEETQYF
TRBV28	TRBJ1-1	CASSPPAGAPTEAFF
TRBV4-1	TRBJ2-7	CASSQEQEVYEQYF
TRBV19	TRBJ2-2	CASTIGGTTGELFF
TRBV3-1/TRBV3-2	TRBJ1-5	CASSQGRGQPQHF
TRBV12-3/TRBV12-4	TRBJ1-5	CASSYRASQPQHF
TRBV18	TRBJ1-5	CASSPDWSNQPQHF
TRBV27	TRBJ1-6	CASRAPQRGSYNSPLHF
TRBV9	TRBJ1-6	CASSVGDRNSPLHF
TRBV4-1	TRBJ2-1	CASSQDGTGVESEQFF
TRBV28	TRBJ2-3	CASSSLAGGGTDTQYF
TRBV5-1	TRBJ2-5	CASSPPGHSQETQYF
TRBV29-1	TRBJ1-2	CSVVGNGYTF